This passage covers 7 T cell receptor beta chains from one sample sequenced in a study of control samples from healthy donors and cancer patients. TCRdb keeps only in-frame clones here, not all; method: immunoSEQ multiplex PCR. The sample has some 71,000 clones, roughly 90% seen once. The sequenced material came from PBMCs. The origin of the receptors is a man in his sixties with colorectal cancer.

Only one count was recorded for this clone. In DNA form, the CDR3 reads TGTGCCAGCAGCCCCCGGACGGTTAGCTCCTACGAGCAGTACTTC. It codes for CASSPRTVSSYEQYF. This chain uses TRBV3-1 (or the pseudogene TRBV3-2) with TRBJ2-7; D uncertain. The ends were cut back, 4 bases at V and 0 bases at J, with 13 bases in the middle. Germline V gene lookup returns CDR1 LGHDT and CDR2 YNNKEL (reference sequence). CDR3 length: 15 amino acids.

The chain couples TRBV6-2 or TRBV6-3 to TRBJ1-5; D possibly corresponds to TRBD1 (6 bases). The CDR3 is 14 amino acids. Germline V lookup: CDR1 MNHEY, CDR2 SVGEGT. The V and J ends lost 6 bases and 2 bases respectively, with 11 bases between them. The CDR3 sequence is CASSLDSRNQPQHF. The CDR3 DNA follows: TGTGCCAGCAGCTTGGACAGCCGCAATCAGCCCCAGCATTTT.

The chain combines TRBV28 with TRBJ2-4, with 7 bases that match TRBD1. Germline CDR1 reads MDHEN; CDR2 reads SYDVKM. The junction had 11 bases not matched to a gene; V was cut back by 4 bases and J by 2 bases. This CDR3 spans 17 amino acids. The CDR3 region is CASSSLDRVGTKNIQYF. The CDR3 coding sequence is TGTGCCAGCAGTTCCCTCGACAGGGTAGGGACCAAAAACATTCAGTACTTC.

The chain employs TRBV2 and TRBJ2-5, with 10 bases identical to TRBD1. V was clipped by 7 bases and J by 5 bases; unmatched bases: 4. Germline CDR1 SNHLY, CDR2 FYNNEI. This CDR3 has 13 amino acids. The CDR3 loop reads CASIRGQGETQYF. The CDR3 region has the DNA TGTGCCAGCATACGGGGACAGGGGGAGACCCAGTACTTC.

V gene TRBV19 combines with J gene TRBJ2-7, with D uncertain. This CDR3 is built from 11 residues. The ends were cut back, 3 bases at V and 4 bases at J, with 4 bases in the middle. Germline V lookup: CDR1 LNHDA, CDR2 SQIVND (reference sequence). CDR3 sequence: CASSIGYEQYF. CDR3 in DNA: TGTGCCAGTAGTATTGGTTACGAGCAGTACTTC. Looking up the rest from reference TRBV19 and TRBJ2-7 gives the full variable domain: DGGITQSPKYLFRKEGQNVTLSCEQNLNHDAMYWYRQDPGQGLRLIYYSQIVNDFQKGDIAEGYSVSREKKESFPLTVTSAQKNPTAFYLCASSIGYEQYFGPGTRLTVT.

The CDR3 DNA reads TGTGCCAGCAGTGAAGATCGCAGGGGCACCTACGAGCAGTACTTC. This codes for CASSEDRRGTYEQYF. The J gene is TRBJ2-7, the V gene TRBV6-1; D is possibly TRBD1 (6 bases). This CDR3 comprises 15 residues. Trimming removed 1 base at V and 2 bases at J, with 12 bases between. The germline gives CDR1 MNHNS, CDR2 SASEGT.

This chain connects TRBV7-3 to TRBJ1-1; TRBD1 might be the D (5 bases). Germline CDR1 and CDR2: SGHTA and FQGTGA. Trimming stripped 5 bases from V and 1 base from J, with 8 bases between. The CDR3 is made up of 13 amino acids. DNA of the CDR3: TGTGCCAGCAGCGACAGCCCGAACACTGAAGCTTTCTTT. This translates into CASSDSPNTEAFF.